This TCR beta chain was recorded in a study of blood T cell repertoires in COVID-19 (dated by TCRdb to about 2020). Concerning the study at large: Samples covering the acute and convalescent phases of COVID-19 were provided by collaborators in the United States, Italy and Spain. The prospective study material was composed of cDNA or gDNA derived from T cells, B-cell-depleted T cells, or PBMCs. Deeply sampled blood TCRbeta repertoires from subjects exposed to, actively infected with, or recovered from COVID-19 were included in the dataset. The repertoires were released in a freely available public database intended as a resource for research on the immune response to SARS-CoV-2. Samples were obtained from the ongoing ImmuneRACE study (first 160 participants) and from roughly 1,300 subjects provided by 6 global collaborators. The sample metadata nearly always contained a de-identified subject ID, COVID-19 status, age in years and sex. Where HLA class I and class II types were available, the types were taken from metadata supplied by the sample provider, not from assay-based typing. The paper's findings and limits, for the study overall: The quantity of clinical and demographic metadata differed by source and by participant and was supplied without curation.

The sample holds one count of this clone. It lacks a known antigen. No much larger clone is present one base from it, and per-base qualities are unavailable. The germline V gene (reference sequence) supplies CDR1 LNHDA and CDR2 SQIVND. Trimming removed 1 base from V and 3 bases from J, leaving 7 bases between the germline ends. The cysteine opens and the phenylalanine closes a CDR3 of 13 amino acids. The read is trimmed to its CDR3 DNA, 39 bases read in frame from base 1. The collaborating institutions used their own protocols to collect whole blood in K2EDTA tubes. For TCRbeta analysis, collaborators shipped samples as frozen whole blood, isolated PBMCs, or DNA extracted from either of those sample types. The immunoSEQ Assay, a bias-controlled multiplex PCR, was used to amplify TCRbeta CDR3 regions from genomic DNA. On the authors' methods: Within the assay, amplification of reference gene primers was used to estimate how many nucleated cells each sample contained. To quantify the absolute abundance of each unique TCRbeta CDR3 rearrangement, sequence reads were collapsed and filtered. For each sample, productive Simpson clonality was calculated by taking the square root of Simpson's diversity index across productive rearrangements. TCRdb stores this immuneACCESS table with in-frame sequences only. Part of the clones is absent; in the studies checked, under half of the shortfall reflects unresolved V genes, and no reason is known for the rest. V, J and clone size were drawn from that table, and D and trimming were deduced from the DNA. The sample profile shows 200,000 to 300,000 clones; 75% to 90% of them were found once. The ten largest account for just under 2% of the sample.

Source material: peripheral blood. The V and J genes are TRBV19 and TRBJ2-7, and the D gene may be TRBD1, 5 bases matching. This receptor was taken from a man aged 30 to 39 with active or convalescent COVID-19. This receptor carries the CDR3 CASSIGQNYEQYF. The DNA sequence reads TGTGCCAGTAGTATAGGACAGAACTACGAGCAGTACTTC.